The 10 T cell receptor beta chains listed next were all sequenced from one sample in a study of Ad26.COV2.S vaccination and SARS-CoV-2 variants (dated by TCRdb to 2020 to 2023). The method was the immunoSEQ multiplex PCR assay. Here the immuneACCESS table is served through TCRdb, limited to in-frame sequences with V and J called. Missing clones are a known gap in these copies; in checked studies unresolved V genes cover under half, and the rest lacks a known reason. This sample is represented by under 550,000 clones; approximately 87% of them were singletons. The ten largest clones represent about 3.5% of the sample. The sample's treatment or condition label, decoded: around 19 received Ad26.COV2.S at low or high dose, single or two shots; several received placebo; per-sample allocation not given. Repertoires of vaccine and placebo recipients were sequenced from samples taken on day 63 after the first injection.

The specimen was peripheral blood, collected in a trial of Ad26.COV2.S vaccine versus placebo. Receptor source: a person aged 18-65 years who received the Ad26.COV2.S COVID-19 vaccine or a placebo.

This chain links TRBV18 with TRBJ1-1; 10 bases align to TRBD1. V was pared by 2 bases and J by 0 bases, with 9 bases of the junction left unmatched. From germline, CDR1 is KGHSH and CDR2 LQKENI. The CDR3 length is 18 residues. CDR3 loop: CASSPSIRGQGMNTEAFF. DNA for the CDR3: TGTGCCAGCTCACCATCGATTAGGGGACAGGGGATGAACACTGAAGCTTTCTTT. Complete variable domain (other parts from reference TRBV18 and TRBJ1-1): NAGVMQNPRHLVRRRGQEARLRCSPMKGHSHVYWYRQLPEEGLKFMVYLQKENIIDESGMPKERFSAEFPKEGPSILRIQQVVRGDSAAYFCASSPSIRGQGMNTEAFFGQGTRLTVV.

The chain has TRBV4-1 and TRBJ1-6; no clear D gene. Trimming shortened V by 1 base and J by 5 bases, and 15 bases separated the two germline ends. The CDR3 loop spans 17 amino acids. The germline V gene encodes CDR1 MGHRA and CDR2 YSYEKL. CDR3 sequence reads: CASSQAYQAGNNSPLHF. The CDR3 nucleotides are TGCGCCAGCAGCCAAGCGTACCAGGCCGGGAATAATTCACCCCTCCACTTT.

This chain joins TRBV13 and TRBJ2-7, with TRBD1 identical over 8 bases. V trimming: 5 bases; J trimming: 4 bases; junction bases outside the gene matches: 22. Germline V lookup: CDR1 PRHDT, CDR2 FYEKMQ (reference sequence). This CDR3 comprises 19 residues. CDR3: CASSNKFTTGTGPLYEQYF. CDR3 DNA: TGTGCCAGCAGCAACAAATTCACCACCGGGACAGGCCCCCTTTACGAGCAGTACTTC.

V and J are TRBV28 and TRBJ2-4; 10 nucleotides line up with TRBD1. The CDR3 is made up of 15 amino acids. Germline CDR1 and CDR2: MDHEN and SYDVKM. Losses at the gene ends were 6 bases for V and 6 bases for J; bases not matched to a gene: 8. CDR3 loop: CASSYDRGPRNIQYF. CDR3 in DNA: TGTGCCAGCAGCTATGACAGGGGGCCGAGAAACATTCAGTACTTC.

The chain carries TRBV6-5 and TRBJ2-7; no clear D. Germline assignment: CDR1 MNHEY and CDR2 SVGAGI. This CDR3 contains 14 residues. V gave up 2 bases and J gave up 2 bases, with 10 bases separating them. Here the CDR3 reads CASSYSQLTYEQYF. CDR3 sequence (DNA): TGTGCCAGCAGTTACAGCCAGTTGACCTACGAGCAGTACTTC.

This clone was seen just once. The chain employs TRBV5-1 and TRBJ1-6; a possible D gene is TRBD1 (5 bases). V was shortened by 4 bases and J by 8 bases, with 19 bases between the two germline ends. The CDR3 is made up of 16 amino acids. Germline V gene data show CDR1 as SGHRS and CDR2 as YFSETQ. The CDR3 region has the DNA TGCGCCAGCAGCCCTACTCCGGGACGGAGTGATTCACCCCTCCACTTT. Its protein is CASSPTPGRSDSPLHF.

Details on this clone: The same CDR3 is also encoded by other DNA sequences in this sample. The V and J genes are TRBV6-5 and TRBJ2-7; 10 bases line up with TRBD1. V gave up 4 bases and J gave up 4 bases; unmatched junction bases: 4. CDR1 is MNHEY and CDR2 is SVGAGI in the germline V gene. CDR3 length: 14 residues. The CDR3 is CASSFGQGGYEQYF. The DNA for the CDR3 is TGTGCCAGCAGTTTTGGACAGGGGGGGTACGAGCAGTACTTC.

The rearrangement joins TRBV27 to TRBJ1-2, with D maybe TRBD1 (5 bases). The length of the CDR3 is 13 residues. Deletions cut 8 bases from V and 10 bases from J, with 20 bases between. CDR1 MNHEY and CDR2 SMNVEV come from the germline V gene (reference sequence). DNA of the CDR3: TGTGCCAGCGGAAAAGGGACTGTAGGTCACTACACCTTC. Translating it yields CASGKGTVGHYTF.

The sample holds one count of this clone. J is TRBJ1-2 and V is TRBV4-3, with TRBD1 matching 7 bases. This CDR3 spans 16 amino acids. Germline values: CDR1 LGHNA, CDR2 YSLEER. V lost 1 base, J lost 4 bases, and 9 bases stayed unmatched. CDR3 amino acids: CASSQARTGFFYGYTF. As DNA, the CDR3 is TGCGCCAGCAGCCAAGCCCGGACAGGATTCTTCTATGGCTACACCTTC.

The gene calls are TRBV5-4 and TRBJ2-5; TRBD2 matches at 7 bases. Germline CDR1 SGHNT, CDR2 YYREEE (reference sequence). The trim removed 4 bases at V and 10 bases at J, leaving 13 bases unmatched. The CDR3 extends over 14 amino acids. The CDR3, as DNA: TGTGCCAGCAGCCAGTTAGCGGGCGGCCAAGACCAGTACTTC. As protein: CASSQLAGGQDQYF.